Following are 2 T cell receptor beta chains from one sample sequenced in a study of post-analysis software for immune sequencing data. General observations from the study: Four to six TRBV segments, including TRBV5-6, TRBV5-1 and TRBV20-1, were more frequent in patients than controls.

The antigens of these receptors remain unknown. Unique molecular identifiers were present in the TCR beta cDNA libraries. TCRdb ran MiXCR on the PCR reads and lists one entry per CDR3 protein. Here the sample spans about 400,000 distinct CDR3 sequences, less than 40% being singletons. Sequenced sample: blood. These receptors all come from a girl between 5 and 17 years old with multiple sclerosis.

This chain links TRBV29-1 with TRBJ2-5; D is perhaps TRBD1 or TRBD2 (5 bases each). Germline loops: CDR1 SQVTM, CDR2 ANQGSEA. The CDR3 totals 14 residues. V was trimmed by 0 bases and J by 0 bases, leaving 8 bases between them. The CDR3 DNA is TGCAGCGTTGAAGATCTGGGGGACCAAGAGACCCAGTACTTC. It codes for CSVEDLGDQETQYF.

This clonotype was picked up a small number of times. The J gene is TRBJ2-3, the V gene TRBV9, with D perhaps matching TRBD1 (5 bases). V lost 3 bases and J lost 10, with 12 bases in between. The germline gives CDR1 SGDLS, CDR2 YYNGEE. CDR3 size: 12 residues. CDR3 nucleotide sequence: TGTGCCAGCAGCGCCCCCCAGGGTCCGCAGTATTTT. It encodes CASSAPQGPQYF.